Sequencing of this T cell receptor beta chain was carried out in a study of memory CD4+ T cells and cytomegalovirus serostatus. Looking at the study overall: This sample comes from healthy Belgian adults, roughly 9 CMV seropositive, 24 seronegative.

Produced via immunoSEQ multiplex PCR; TCRdb's table is partial and in-frame only. Altogether around 50,000 clones are present, around 80% being singletons, with the ten largest covering 0.67%. The sort gate was single viable CD3+CD4+CD8-CD45RO+ cells for memory CD4+ T cells. Serum IgG to CMV pp150, pp28, p38 and p52 defined serostatus. Sequencing was done on a sample of memory CD4+ T cells from blood. The receptor was derived from an adult in good health and CMV-seronegative.

The CDR3 DNA sequence: TGTGCCAGCAGCGCCCCGACAGGGGGCGAAGCCTACAATGAGCAGTTCTTC. Protein product: CASSAPTGGEAYNEQFF. The rearrangement links TRBV7-9 to TRBJ2-1, with 10 bases lining up with TRBD1. Germline CDR1 SEHNR, CDR2 FQNEAQ (reference sequence). Trimming removed 5 bases from V and 2 bases from J; junction bases left unmatched: 9. The CDR3 contains 17 residues.